A single sample gave rise to the 17 T cell receptor beta chains below, sequenced in a study of blood T cell repertoires in COVID-19. Method: immunoSEQ multiplex PCR; TCRdb's copy keeps in-frame clones and lacks some. The table lists some 130,000 clones, more than 90% of them singletons. Sequencing input: peripheral blood. These receptors all come from a man in his fifties with active COVID-19.

V usage is TRBV6-4 and J usage is TRBJ2-1; 8 bases are shared with TRBD1. Per the germline V gene, CDR1 is MRHNA and CDR2 is SNTAGT. With V trimmed by 5 bases and J by 12 bases, 9 bases remained unmatched. The CDR3 spans 13 residues. The CDR3 DNA is TGTGCCAGCAGTCTCGGACAGGGAATGGTGCAGTTCTTC. Amino acid sequence: CASSLGQGMVQFF.

V gene TRBV7-3 combines with J gene TRBJ1-6, with 8 bases fitting TRBD1. V trimming: 5 bases; J trimming: 12 bases; junction bases outside the gene matches: 6. Looked up from germline, CDR1 is SGHTA and CDR2 is FQGTGA. There are 13 residues in the CDR3. DNA for the CDR3: TGTGCCAGCAGCCTCACAGGGGGACGACCCCTCCACTTT. Protein: CASSLTGGRPLHF.

The V gene is TRBV9, the J gene TRBJ1-1; 7 nucleotides match TRBD1. Unmatched junction bases numbered 5, after V lost 3 bases and J lost 0 bases. This CDR3 has 15 residues. CDR1 is SGDLS and CDR2 is YYNGEE in the germline V gene. This CDR3 is CASSGSGTVNTEAFF. In DNA, the CDR3 is TGTGCCAGCAGCGGATCCGGGACAGTGAACACTGAAGCTTTCTTT.

This chain links TRBV5-8 with TRBJ1-6, with a weak D call TRBD1 (6 bases). The V end lost 4 bases, the J end lost 6 bases, and 11 bases lay between the germline ends. Germline CDR1 and CDR2: SGHTS and YDEGEE. There are 14 residues in the CDR3. CDR3 DNA sequence: TGTGCCAGCAGCCGCGGACAGCTTAATTCACCCCTCCACTTT. This codes for CASSRGQLNSPLHF.

The chain uses TRBV28 and TRBJ1-3, with D possibly matching TRBD1 (5 bases). This CDR3 comprises 17 residues. Deletions cut 7 bases from V and 0 bases from J, with 19 bases between. Germline V gene sequence: CDR1 MDHEN, CDR2 SYDVKM. This CDR3 is CASISGGVGFSGNTIYF. The CDR3 DNA reads TGTGCCAGCATCTCGGGGGGGGTGGGTTTCTCTGGAAACACCATATATTTT.

This chain joins TRBV6-5 and TRBJ1-5; 7 bases fit TRBD1. The ends lost 6 bases at V and 5 bases at J; junction bases unmatched: 7. Germline CDR1 and CDR2: MNHEY and SVGAGI. The CDR3 is 14 residues long. CDR3 sequence (DNA): TGTGCCAGCAGGCCGGGACAGAGCCATCAGCCCCAGCATTTT. It encodes CASRPGQSHQPQHF.

The rearrangement joins TRBV25-1 to TRBJ1-5, with D perhaps matching TRBD1 (6 bases). In germline, CDR1 is MGHDK, CDR2 SYGVNS. This CDR3 region has 14 residues. The V end lost 8 bases, the J end lost 4 bases, and 15 bases lay between the germline ends. The CDR3 DNA sequence: TGTGCCAGCCAACAGACAGGAGCTAATCAGCCCCAGCATTTT. This codes for CASQQTGANQPQHF.

This clone was detected once. The CDR3 region is CASSLNGVLNTEAFF. The CDR3 DNA reads as TGTGCCAGCAGCCTAAACGGGGTGTTGAACACTGAAGCTTTCTTT. This chain uses TRBV9 with TRBJ1-1; D unclear. The CDR3 totals 15 residues. Germline V gene data show CDR1 as SGDLS and CDR2 as YYNGEE. V shed 4 bases and J shed 0 bases, with 13 bases lying between them. The full variable domain, in which reference TRBV9 and TRBJ1-1 provide the parts outside the CDR3, is DSGVTQTPKHLITATGQRVTLRCSPRSGDLSVYWYQQSLDQGLQFLIQYYNGEERAKGNILERFSAQQFPDLHSELNLSSLELGDSALYFCASSLNGVLNTEAFFGQGTRLTVV.

This CDR3 is CASSLDFRTSAYNEQFF. The CDR3, as DNA: TGTGCCAGCAGCTTGGATTTCAGGACTAGCGCATACAATGAGCAGTTCTTC. This chain uses TRBV5-4 with TRBJ2-1; 9 nucleotides match TRBD2. V was pared by 0 bases and J by 4 bases, with 8 bases of the junction left unmatched. CDR3 length equals 17 residues. Germline assignment: CDR1 SGHNT and CDR2 YYREEE (reference sequence).

This clone has just one count. This sequence joins TRBV5-1 and TRBJ2-7; perhaps TRBD1 as D (5 bases). CDR3 length: 14 residues. Between the trimmed V and J ends, which lost 1 base and 0 bases, there was a span of 8 bases. Germline CDR1 SGHRS, CDR2 YFSETQ. As DNA, the CDR3 is TGCGCCAGCAGCTTGACTACAGGCTCCTACGAGCAGTACGTC. The encoded protein is CASSLTTGSYEQYV.

This clone was picked up a small number of times. The gene calls are TRBV7-8 and TRBJ2-7; D might be TRBD2 (5 bases). Trimming pared 5 bases from V and 3 bases from J, leaving 11 bases between. The CDR3 is 13 residues long. The germline CDR1 and CDR2 sequences are SGHVS and FQNEAQ. CDR3 DNA: TGTGCCAGCAGCCTGACTAACCTCTACGAGCAGTACTTC. Its translation: CASSLTNLYEQYF.

This clone has more than one count but fewer than ten. The chain links TRBV2 to TRBJ1-2; 9 nucleotides match TRBD1. The germline V gene has CDR1 SNHLY and CDR2 FYNNEI. After removal of 10 bases from V and 4 bases from J, the junction contained 13 bases not matched to a gene. CDR3 size: 15 residues. The DNA for the CDR3 is TGTGCCACCACTAACCGCGGACAGGGGAGCTATGGCTACACCTTC. As protein: CATTNRGQGSYGYTF. The full variable domain, completed using reference TRBV2 and TRBJ1-2, is EPEVTQTPSHQVTQMGQEVILRCVPISNHLYFYWYRQILGQKVEFLVSFYNNEISEKSEIFDDQFSVERPDGSNFTLKIRSTKLEDSAMYFCATTNRGQGSYGYTFGSGTRLTVV.

The chain recombines TRBV6-5 with TRBJ1-3; tentatively, D is TRBD1 (5 bases). CDR1 and CDR2 from the germline V gene are MNHEY and SVGAGI. Trimming left V 0 bases short and J 2 bases short, with 8 bases between. This CDR3 spans 15 amino acids. CDR3 sequence reads: CASSYSPGAGNTIYF. CDR3 DNA sequence: TGTGCCAGCAGTTACTCTCCGGGGGCTGGAAACACCATATATTTT.

This clone was counted a few times. V usage is TRBV12-3 or TRBV12-4 and J usage is TRBJ2-7, with 7 nucleotides matching TRBD2. This CDR3 has 13 amino acids. After removal of 5 bases from V and 4 bases from J, the junction contained 5 bases not matched to a gene. The CDR3 here is CASSIGEGYEQYF. The DNA of the CDR3 is TGTGCCAGCAGTATCGGGGAGGGGTACGAGCAGTACTTC.

This clone was recorded only once. The V and J genes are TRBV4-1 and TRBJ2-1; D ambiguous. CDR1 is MGHRA and CDR2 is YSYEKL in the germline V gene. Trimming shortened V by 1 base and J by 5 bases, and 9 bases separated the two germline ends. CDR3 length: 14 residues. The chain's CDR3 is CASSQGVGDNEQFF. CDR3 DNA sequence: TGCGCCAGCAGCCAAGGGGTCGGAGACAATGAGCAGTTCTTC.

This clone was seen only a few times. This sample includes further DNA sequences coding for the same CDR3. The chain uses TRBV30 and TRBJ1-2; D remains unclear. V was shortened by 2 bases and J by 1 base, with 8 bases between the two germline ends. In germline, CDR1 is GTSNPN, CDR2 SVGIG (reference sequence). There are 13 residues in the CDR3. DNA for the CDR3: TGTGCCTGGAGTATCGGGATTAACTATGGCTACACCTTC. It yields the protein CAWSIGINYGYTF.

This chain links TRBV6-1 with TRBJ1-1, with D possibly TRBD1 on 5 matching bases. The CDR3 length is 16 residues. Germline V gives CDR1 MNHNS, CDR2 SASEGT. V lost 0 bases to trimming and J lost 6 bases, with 17 bases between them. As DNA, the CDR3 is TGTGCCAGCAGTGAAGCGGGGGGAGGGGCCGGGGCTGAAGCTTTCTTT. Translated, it gives CASSEAGGGAGAEAFF.